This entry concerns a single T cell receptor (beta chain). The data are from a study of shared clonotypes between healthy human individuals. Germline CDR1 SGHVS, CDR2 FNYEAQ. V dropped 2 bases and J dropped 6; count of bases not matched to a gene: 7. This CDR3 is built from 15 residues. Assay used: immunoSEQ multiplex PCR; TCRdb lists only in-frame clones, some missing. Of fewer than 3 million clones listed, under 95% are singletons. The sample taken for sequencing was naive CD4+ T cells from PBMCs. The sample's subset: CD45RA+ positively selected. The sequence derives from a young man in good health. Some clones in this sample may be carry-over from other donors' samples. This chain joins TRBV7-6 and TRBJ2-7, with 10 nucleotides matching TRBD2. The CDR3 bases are TGTGCCAGCAGCTTACCCTGGACTAGCGGCTCCGAGCAGTACTTC. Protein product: CASSLPWTSGSEQYF. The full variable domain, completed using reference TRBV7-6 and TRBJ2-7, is GAGVSQSPRYKVTKRGQDVALRCDPISGHVSLYWYRQALGQGPEFLTYFNYEAQQDKSGLPNDRFSAERPEGSISTLTIQRTEQRDSAMYRCASSLPWTSGSEQYFGPGTRLTVT.